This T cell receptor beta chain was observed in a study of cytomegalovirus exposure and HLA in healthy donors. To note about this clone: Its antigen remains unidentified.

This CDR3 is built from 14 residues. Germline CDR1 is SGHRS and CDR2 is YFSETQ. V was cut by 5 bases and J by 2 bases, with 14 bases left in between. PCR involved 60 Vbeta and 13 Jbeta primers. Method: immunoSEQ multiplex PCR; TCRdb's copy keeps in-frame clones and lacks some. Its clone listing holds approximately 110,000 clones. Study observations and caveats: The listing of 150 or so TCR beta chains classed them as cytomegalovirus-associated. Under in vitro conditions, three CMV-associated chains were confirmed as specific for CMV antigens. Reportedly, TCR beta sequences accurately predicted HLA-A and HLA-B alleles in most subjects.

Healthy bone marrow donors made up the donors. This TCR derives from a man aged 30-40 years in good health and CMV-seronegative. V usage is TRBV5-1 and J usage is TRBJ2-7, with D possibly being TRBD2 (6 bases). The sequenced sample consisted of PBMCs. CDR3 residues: CASSRGLLTYEQYF. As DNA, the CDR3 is TGCGCCAGCAGTAGGGGACTTCTGACCTACGAGCAGTACTTC.